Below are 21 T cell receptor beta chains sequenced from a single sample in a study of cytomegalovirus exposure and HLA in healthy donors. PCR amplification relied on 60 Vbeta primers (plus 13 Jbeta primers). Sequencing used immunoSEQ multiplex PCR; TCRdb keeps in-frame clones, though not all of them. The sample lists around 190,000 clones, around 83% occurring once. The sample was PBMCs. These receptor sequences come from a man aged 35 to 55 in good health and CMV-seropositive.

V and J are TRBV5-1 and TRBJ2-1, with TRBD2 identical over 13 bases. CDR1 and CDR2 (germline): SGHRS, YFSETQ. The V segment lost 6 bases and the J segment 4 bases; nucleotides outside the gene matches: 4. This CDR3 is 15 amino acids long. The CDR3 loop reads CASTRTSGSYNEQFF. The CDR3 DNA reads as TGCGCCAGCACAAGGACTAGCGGGAGTTACAATGAGCAGTTCTTC.

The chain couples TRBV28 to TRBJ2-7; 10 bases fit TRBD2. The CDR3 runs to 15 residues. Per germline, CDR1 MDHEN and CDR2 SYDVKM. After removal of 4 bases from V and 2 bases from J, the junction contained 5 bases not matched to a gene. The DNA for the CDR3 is TGTGCCAGCAGTTCGACGCTAGCGGGAGCCTACGAGCAGTACTTC. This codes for CASSSTLAGAYEQYF.

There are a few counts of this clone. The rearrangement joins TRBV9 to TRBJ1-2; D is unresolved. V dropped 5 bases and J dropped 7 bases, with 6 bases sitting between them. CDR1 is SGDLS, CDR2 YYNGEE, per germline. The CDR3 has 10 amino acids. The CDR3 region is CASRSLGYTF. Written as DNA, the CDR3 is TGTGCCAGCAGGTCCCTTGGCTACACCTTC. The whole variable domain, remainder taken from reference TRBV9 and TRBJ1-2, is DSGVTQTPKHLITATGQRVTLRCSPRSGDLSVYWYQQSLDQGLQFLIQYYNGEERAKGNILERFSAQQFPDLHSELNLSSLELGDSALYFCASRSLGYTFGSGTRLTVV.

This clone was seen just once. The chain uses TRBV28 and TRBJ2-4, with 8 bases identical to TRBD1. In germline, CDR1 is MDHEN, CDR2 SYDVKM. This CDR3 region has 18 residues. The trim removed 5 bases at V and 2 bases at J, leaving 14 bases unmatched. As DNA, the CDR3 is TGTGCCAGCAGTATCCTCTGGACAGGGACGGAACCCAAAAACATTCAGTACTTC. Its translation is CASSILWTGTEPKNIQYF.

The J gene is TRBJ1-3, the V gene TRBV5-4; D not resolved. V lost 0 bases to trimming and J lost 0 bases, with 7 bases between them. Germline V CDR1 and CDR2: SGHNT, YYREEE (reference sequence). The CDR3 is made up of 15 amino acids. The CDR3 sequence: CASSLDTSSGNTIYF. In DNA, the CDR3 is TGTGCCAGCAGCTTGGACACCTCCTCTGGAAACACCATATATTTT.

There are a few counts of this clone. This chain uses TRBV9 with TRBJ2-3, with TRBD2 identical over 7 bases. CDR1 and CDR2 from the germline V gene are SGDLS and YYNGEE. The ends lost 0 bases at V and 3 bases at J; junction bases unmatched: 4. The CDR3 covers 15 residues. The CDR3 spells CASSVGAGVTDTQYF. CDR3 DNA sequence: TGTGCCAGCAGCGTAGGCGCGGGAGTGACAGATACGCAGTATTTT.

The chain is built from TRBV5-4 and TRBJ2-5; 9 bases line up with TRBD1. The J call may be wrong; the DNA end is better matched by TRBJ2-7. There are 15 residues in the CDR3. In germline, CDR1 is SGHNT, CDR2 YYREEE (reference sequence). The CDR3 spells CASSSTGTGLGEQYF. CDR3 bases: TGTGCCAGCAGCTCAACCGGGACAGGGCTTGGCGAGCAGTACTTC.

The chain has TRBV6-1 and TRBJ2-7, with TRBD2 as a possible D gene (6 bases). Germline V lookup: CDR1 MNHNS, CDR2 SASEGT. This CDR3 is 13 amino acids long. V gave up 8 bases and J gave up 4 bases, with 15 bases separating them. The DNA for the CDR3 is TGTGCCAGCTGCGGGGCGGGAAGGTACGAGCAGTACTTC. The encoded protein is CASCGAGRYEQYF.

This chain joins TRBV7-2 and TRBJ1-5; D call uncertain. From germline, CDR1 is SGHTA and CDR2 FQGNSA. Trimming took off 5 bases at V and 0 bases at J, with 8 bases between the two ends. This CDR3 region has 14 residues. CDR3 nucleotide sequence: TGTGCCAGCAGCCTTCGGTTTAGCAATCAGCCCCAGCATTTT. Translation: CASSLRFSNQPQHF.

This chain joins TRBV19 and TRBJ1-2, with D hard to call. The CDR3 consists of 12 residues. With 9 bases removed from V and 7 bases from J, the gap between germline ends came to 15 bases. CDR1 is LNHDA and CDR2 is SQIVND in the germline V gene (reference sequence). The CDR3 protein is CASSQGVGGYTF. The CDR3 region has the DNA TGTGCCAGCAGCCAAGGAGTAGGTGGCTACACCTTC.

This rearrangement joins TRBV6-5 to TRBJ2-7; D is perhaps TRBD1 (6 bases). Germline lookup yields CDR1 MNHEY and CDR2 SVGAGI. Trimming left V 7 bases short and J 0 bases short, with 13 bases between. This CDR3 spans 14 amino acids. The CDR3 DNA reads TGTGCCAGCAAGGGCAGGGGTTACTCCTACGAGCAGTACTTC. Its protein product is CASKGRGYSYEQYF.

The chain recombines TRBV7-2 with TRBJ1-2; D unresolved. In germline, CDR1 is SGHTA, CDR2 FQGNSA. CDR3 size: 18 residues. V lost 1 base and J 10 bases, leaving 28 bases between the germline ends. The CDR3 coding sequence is TGTGCCAGCAGCTTAGGGTCGTGGCAGAAGGCGAATAAGCGGGACTACACCTTC. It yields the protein CASSLGSWQKANKRDYTF.

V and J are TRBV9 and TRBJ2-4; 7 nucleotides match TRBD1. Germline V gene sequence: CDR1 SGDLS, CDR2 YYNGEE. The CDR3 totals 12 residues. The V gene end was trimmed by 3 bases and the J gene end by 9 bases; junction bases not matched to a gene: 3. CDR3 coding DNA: TGTGCCAGCAGCGGGGGGACAGTCATTCAGTACTTC. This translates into CASSGGTVIQYF.

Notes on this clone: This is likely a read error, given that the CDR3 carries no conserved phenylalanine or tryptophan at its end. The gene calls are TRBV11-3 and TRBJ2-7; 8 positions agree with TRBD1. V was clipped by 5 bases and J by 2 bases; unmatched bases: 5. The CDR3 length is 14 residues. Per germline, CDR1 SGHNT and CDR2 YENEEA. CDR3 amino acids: CASSKGQAAYEQYL. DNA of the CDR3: TGTGCCAGCAGCAAGGGACAGGCAGCCTACGAGCAGTACCTC.

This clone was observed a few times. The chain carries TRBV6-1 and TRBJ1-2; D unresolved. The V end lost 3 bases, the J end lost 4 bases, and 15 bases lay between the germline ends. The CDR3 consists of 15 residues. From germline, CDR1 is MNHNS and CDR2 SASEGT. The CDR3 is CASSDPAPGSYGYTF. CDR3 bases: TGTGCCAGCAGTGACCCCGCTCCGGGAAGCTATGGCTACACCTTC.

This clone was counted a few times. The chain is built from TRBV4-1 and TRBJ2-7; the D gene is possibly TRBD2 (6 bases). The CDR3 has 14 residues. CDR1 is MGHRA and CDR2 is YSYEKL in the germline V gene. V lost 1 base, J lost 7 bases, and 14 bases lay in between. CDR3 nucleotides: TGCGCCAGCAGCCAAGCCCGTGGGGGGAGAGAGCAGTACTTC. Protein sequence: CASSQARGGREQYF.

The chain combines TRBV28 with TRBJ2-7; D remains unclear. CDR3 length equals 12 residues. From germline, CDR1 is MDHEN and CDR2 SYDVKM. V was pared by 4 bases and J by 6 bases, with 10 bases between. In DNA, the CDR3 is TGTGCCAGCAGTTCCGGGTTAGGCGAGCAGTACTTC. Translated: CASSSGLGEQYF.

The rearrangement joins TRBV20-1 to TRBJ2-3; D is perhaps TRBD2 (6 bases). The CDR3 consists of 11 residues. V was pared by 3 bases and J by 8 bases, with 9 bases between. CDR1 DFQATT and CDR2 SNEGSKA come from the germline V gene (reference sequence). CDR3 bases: TGCAGTGCTAGTGAGGGAGGTACGCAGTATTTT. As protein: CSASEGGTQYF.

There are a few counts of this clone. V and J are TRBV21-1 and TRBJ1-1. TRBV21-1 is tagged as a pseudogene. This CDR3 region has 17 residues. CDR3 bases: TGTGCCAGCAGCAAAGCGCTTTCTTGGGGGGTGAACACTGAAGCTTTCTTT. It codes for CASSKALSWGVNTEAFF.

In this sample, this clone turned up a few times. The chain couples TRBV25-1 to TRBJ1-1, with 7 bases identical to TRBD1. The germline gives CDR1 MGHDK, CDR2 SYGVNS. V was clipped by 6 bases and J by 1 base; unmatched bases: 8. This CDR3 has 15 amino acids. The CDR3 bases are TGTGCCAGCAGCCAGAGGAGGACAGGGAACACTGAAGCTTTCTTT. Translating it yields CASSQRRTGNTEAFF.

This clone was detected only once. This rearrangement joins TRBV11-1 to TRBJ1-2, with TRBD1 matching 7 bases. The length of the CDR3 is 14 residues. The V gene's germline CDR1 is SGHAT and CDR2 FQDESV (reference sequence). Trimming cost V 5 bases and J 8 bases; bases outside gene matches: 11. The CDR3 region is CASSQEPTGTGYTF. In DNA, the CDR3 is TGTGCCAGCAGCCAAGAACCGACAGGGACGGGCTACACCTTC.